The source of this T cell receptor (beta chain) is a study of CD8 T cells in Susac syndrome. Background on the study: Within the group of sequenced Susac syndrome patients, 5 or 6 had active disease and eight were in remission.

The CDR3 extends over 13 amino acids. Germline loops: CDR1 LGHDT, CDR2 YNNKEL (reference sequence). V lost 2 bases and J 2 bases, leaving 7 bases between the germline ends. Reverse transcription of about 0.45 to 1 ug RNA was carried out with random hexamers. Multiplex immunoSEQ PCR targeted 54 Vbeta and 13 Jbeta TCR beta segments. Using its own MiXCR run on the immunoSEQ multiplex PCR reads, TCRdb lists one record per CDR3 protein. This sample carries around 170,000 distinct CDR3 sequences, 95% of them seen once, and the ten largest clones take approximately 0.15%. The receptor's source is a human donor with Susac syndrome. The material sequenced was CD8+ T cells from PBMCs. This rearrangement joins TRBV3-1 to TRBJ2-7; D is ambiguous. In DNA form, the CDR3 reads TGTGCCAGCAGCCAAAGAGGTACCTACGAGCAGTACTTC. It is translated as CASSQRGTYEQYF.